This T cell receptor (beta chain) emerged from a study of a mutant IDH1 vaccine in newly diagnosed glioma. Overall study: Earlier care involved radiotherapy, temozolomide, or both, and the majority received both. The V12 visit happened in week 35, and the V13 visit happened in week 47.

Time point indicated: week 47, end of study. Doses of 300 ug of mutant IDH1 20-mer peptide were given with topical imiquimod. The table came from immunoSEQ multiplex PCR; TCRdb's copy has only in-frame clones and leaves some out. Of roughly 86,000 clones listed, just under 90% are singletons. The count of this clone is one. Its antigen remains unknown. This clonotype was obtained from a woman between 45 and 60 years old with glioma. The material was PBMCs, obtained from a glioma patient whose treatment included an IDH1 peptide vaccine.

CDR3 protein: CASSLDRGDQPQHF. In DNA, the CDR3 is TGTGCCAGCAGCCTGGACAGGGGCGATCAGCCCCAGCATTTT. The chain joins TRBV11-2 to TRBJ1-5, with TRBD1 matching 9 bases. Germline CDR1 is SGHAT and CDR2 is FQNNGV. The CDR3 length is 14 residues. J lost 5 bases, V lost 5 bases, and 4 bases had no gene match. Together with reference TRBV11-2 and TRBJ1-5, the CDR3 gives the full variable domain: EAGVAQSPRYKIIEKRQSVAFWCNPISGHATLYWYQQILGQGPKLLIQFQNNGVVDDSQLPKDRFSAERLKGVDSTLKIQPAKLEDSAVYLCASSLDRGDQPQHFGDGTRLSIL.